The clone carrying this T cell receptor beta chain came up a few times. Its specificity is unknown. MiXCR was run by TCRdb on the reads, yielding one entry per CDR3 protein. The sample includes around 440,000 distinct CDR3 sequences, about 11% of them seen just once. These data are taken from a study of T cell repertoires in cytomegalovirus infection. Study as a whole: Matching HLA type, along with CMV infection, was indicated by public TCR beta signatures.

Whole-study results and caveats: Cumulative frequency of public TCR beta families picked out carriers of CMV plus the relevant HLA.

The trim removed 6 bases at V and 2 bases at J, leaving 8 bases unmatched. The CDR3 runs to 14 residues. Germline CDR1 reads SQVTM; CDR2 reads ANQGSEA. The origin of this receptor is a human donor in good health (CMV status not recorded). Some clones in this sample may be carry-over from other donors' samples. The chain couples TRBV29-1 to TRBJ2-7, with 9 bases that match TRBD1. The sequencing input was PBMCs. The CDR3 sequence is CSVGVQGAPYEQYF. CDR3 nucleotides: TGCAGCGTGGGTGTACAGGGGGCTCCCTACGAGCAGTACTTC.